This T cell receptor (beta chain) was retrieved from a study of beta chain features in type 1 diabetes. The study's findings and limits: Shortening of TCRB CDR3s, moderate but significant, appeared in all four CD4+ subsets of Type 1 diabetes patients.

As every portion of the isolated RNA was reverse transcribed, the sequencing read expressed TCRB transcripts. The method was immunoSEQ multiplex PCR; TCRdb's version includes in-frame clones alone and lacks a portion of them. In the table there are 600,000 or so clones, 11% to 15% of which are singletons. This clone turned up a few times. Its specificity is not known. Trimming at V came to 2 bases and at J to 5 bases, leaving 4 bases not matched to a gene. This CDR3 has 14 amino acids. The V gene's germline CDR1 is KGHSH and CDR2 LQKENI. By way of CD45RO/CCR7/CD25/CD127/CD95/CD27, the CD4+ regulatory, stem cell-like memory, central memory and naive cells were sorted.

The chain links TRBV18 to TRBJ2-7, with 9 bases aligning to TRBD1. The material sequenced was naive CD4+ T cells from blood. The clonotype was recovered from a man aged 18 to 29 with type 1 diabetes. The CDR3 nucleotides are TGTGCCAGCTCACCAAGACAGGGGGGCGACGAGCAGTACTTC. This encodes CASSPRQGGDEQYF.